This T cell receptor beta chain came from a study of blood T cell repertoires in COVID-19. The table came from immunoSEQ multiplex PCR; TCRdb's copy has only in-frame clones and leaves some out. Among some 390,000 clones listed, roughly 91% were seen once. The sample was PBMCs or T cells enriched from blood (not recorded which). This TCR derives from a woman in her twenties or thirties who had recovered from COVID-19.

CDR3 nucleotides: TGTGCCATCAGTGAGTTTTTAACAGGGGCTGCTGGAAACACCATATATTTT. It codes for CAISEFLTGAAGNTIYF. The chain is built from TRBV10-3 and TRBJ1-3; TRBD1 agrees at 7 bases. The CDR3 has 17 residues. CDR1 is ENHRY and CDR2 is SYGVKD in the germline V gene. J lost 2 bases, V lost 1 base, and 8 bases had no gene match.